This entry lists 8 T cell receptor beta chains sequenced from one sample in a study of blood T cell repertoires in COVID-19. Generated by immunoSEQ multiplex PCR, the TCRdb table keeps only in-frame clones and is missing some. The sample includes fewer than 350,000 clones, around 85% seen only once; the top ten take under 2%. Specimen: PBMCs or T cells enriched from blood (not recorded which). These receptors all stem from a woman aged 30 to 39 who had been exposed to COVID-19.

The chain carries TRBV7-3 and TRBJ2-4, with 7 bases matching TRBD1. CDR3 length: 14 amino acids. Per germline, CDR1 SGHTA and CDR2 FQGTGA. Trimming at V came to 0 bases and at J to 7 bases, leaving 3 bases not matched to a gene. CDR3 DNA sequence: TGTGCCAGCAGCTTAACCGGGACAGAGAACATTCAGTACTTC. It codes for CASSLTGTENIQYF.

This chain connects TRBV5-6 to TRBJ2-3; possibly TRBD1 for D (6 bases). Germline values: CDR1 SGHDT, CDR2 YYEEEE. CDR3 length: 16 residues. Trimming took 0 bases from V and 2 from J, leaving 13 bases between them. The CDR3 here is CASSLAAGVPTDTQYF. Here the CDR3 DNA reads TGTGCCAGCAGCTTGGCGGCAGGGGTACCCACAGATACGCAGTATTTT.

The genes are TRBV18 and TRBJ2-3; 11 bases match TRBD2. Looked up from germline, CDR1 is KGHSH and CDR2 is LQKENI. Unmatched junction bases numbered 12, after V lost 3 bases and J lost 4 bases. The CDR3 loop spans 18 amino acids. The CDR3 nucleotides are TGTGCCAGCTCACCGCCGACTAGCGGGACACCGGGCGCAGATACGCAGTATTTT. It is translated as CASSPPTSGTPGADTQYF.

This rearrangement joins TRBV5-1 to TRBJ2-1; 12 bases match TRBD1. This CDR3 spans 18 amino acids. Trimming cost V 4 bases and J 4 bases; bases outside gene matches: 12. Per germline, CDR1 SGHRS and CDR2 YFSETQ. The CDR3 sequence is CASSRLRDRGREYNEQFF. The CDR3 bases are TGCGCCAGCAGCCGCTTACGGGACAGGGGGCGGGAATACAATGAGCAGTTCTTC.

This sequence joins TRBV27 and TRBJ2-7, with 9 nucleotides matching TRBD1. The germline V gene encodes CDR1 MNHEY and CDR2 SMNVEV (reference sequence). The CDR3 is 15 residues long. Germline trimming cut 2 bases from V and 3 bases from J; bases unmatched to any gene: 5. CDR3 in amino acids: CASSLRGTGYYEQYF. The CDR3 DNA sequence: TGTGCCAGCAGTTTAAGAGGGACAGGGTACTACGAGCAGTACTTC.

The chain carries TRBV27 and TRBJ2-2; D is possibly TRBD1 (6 bases). This CDR3 has 14 amino acids. V was pared by 8 bases and J by 2 bases, with 12 bases between. Germline loops: CDR1 MNHEY, CDR2 SMNVEV (reference sequence). CDR3 amino acids: CASGNRVNTGELFF. CDR3 nucleotides: TGTGCCAGCGGAAACAGGGTTAACACCGGGGAGCTGTTTTTT.

The chain has TRBV28 and TRBJ1-2; the D gene is possibly TRBD1 (5 bases). The CDR3 extends over 14 amino acids. V was pared by 4 bases and J by 4 bases, with 13 bases between. The germline V gene encodes CDR1 MDHEN and CDR2 SYDVKM. The CDR3 loop reads CASSSGRAGYGYTF. The CDR3 DNA is TGTGCCAGCAGTTCAGGCAGGGCAGGCTATGGCTACACCTTC.

The CDR3 DNA reads TGTGCCAGCAGCCGAGGCGGGAGTCGGTACAATGAGCAGTTCTTC. The encoded protein is CASSRGGSRYNEQFF. J is TRBJ2-1 and V is TRBV11-2, with 7 bases lining up with TRBD2. Germline V gives CDR1 SGHAT, CDR2 FQNNGV. The CDR3 runs 15 residues. Losses at the gene ends were 5 bases for V and 4 bases for J; bases not matched to a gene: 8.